This T cell receptor beta chain stems from a study of immune heterogeneity within non-small cell lung tumors. At the level of the study: Histologically, several tumors were squamous cell carcinomas and some ten were non-squamous carcinomas. The remaining 1 tumor was not otherwise specified.

Template input, which was bulk tumor genomic DNA, totaled approximately 600 ng per sample. Surgeons took several biopsies per primary tumor, spaced far apart, during surgery. Patients with untreated, newly diagnosed non-small cell lung cancer underwent curative surgery. Donor patients had newly diagnosed non-small cell lung cancer and were having surgery with curative intent. It was a multiplex PCR that amplified TCR beta CDR3, with 32 V and 13 J primers. MiXCR was run by TCRdb on the multiplex PCR reads, yielding one entry per CDR3 protein. The table has approximately 4,200 distinct CDR3 sequences, around 25% seen once; the top ten hold about 12%. Findings and caveats of the study: Individual patients' high-frequency T-cell receptor beta clonotypes were largely distinct from one another. Tumor sites in a patient shared identical dominant CDR3 beta clonotypes and also carried site-unique high-frequency clones.

Turning to this clonotype: Its antigen is currently unknown. A clone one base away is much larger, so this may be a read error.

The CDR3 contains 12 residues. CDR1 is SGHRS, CDR2 YFSETQ, per germline. Trimming removed 8 bases from V and 10 bases from J, with 13 bases in between. Sequencing was done on a sample of lung tumor tissue. The genes are TRBV5-1 and TRBJ1-6, with unresolved D. This TCR was recovered from a man in his 60s with non-small cell lung cancer. CDR3 sequence reads: CARSSGYSPLHF. The CDR3 nucleotides read TGCGCCAGAAGTTCCGGTTACTCACCCCTCCACTTT.